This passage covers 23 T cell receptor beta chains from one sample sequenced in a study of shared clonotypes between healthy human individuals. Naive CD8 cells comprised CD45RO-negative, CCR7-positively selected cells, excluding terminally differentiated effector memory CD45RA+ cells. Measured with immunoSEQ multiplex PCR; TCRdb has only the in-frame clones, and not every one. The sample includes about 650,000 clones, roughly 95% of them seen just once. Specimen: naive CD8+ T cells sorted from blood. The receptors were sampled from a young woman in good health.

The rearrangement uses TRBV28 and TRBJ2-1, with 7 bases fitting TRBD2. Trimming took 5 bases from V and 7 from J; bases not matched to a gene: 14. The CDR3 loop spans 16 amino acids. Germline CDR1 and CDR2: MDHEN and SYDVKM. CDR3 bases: TGTGCCAGCAGTCCGATACGGGAGGCCCGGTTTAATGAGCAGTTCTTC. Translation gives CASSPIREARFNEQFF.

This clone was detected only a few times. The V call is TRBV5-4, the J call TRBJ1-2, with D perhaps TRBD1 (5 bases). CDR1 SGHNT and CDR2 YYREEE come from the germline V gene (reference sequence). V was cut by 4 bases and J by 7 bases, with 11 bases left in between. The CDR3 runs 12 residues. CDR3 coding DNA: TGTGCCAGCAGCCCGCCCGGGGCTGGCTACACCTTC. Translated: CASSPPGAGYTF.

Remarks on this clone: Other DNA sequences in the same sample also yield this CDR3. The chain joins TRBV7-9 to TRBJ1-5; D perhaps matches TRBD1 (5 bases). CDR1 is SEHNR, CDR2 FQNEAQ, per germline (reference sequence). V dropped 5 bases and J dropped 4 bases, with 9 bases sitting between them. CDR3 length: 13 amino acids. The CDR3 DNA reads TGTGCCAGCAGCCTCCCAGGGAATCAGCCCCAGCATTTT. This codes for CASSLPGNQPQHF.

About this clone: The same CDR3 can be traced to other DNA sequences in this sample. The CDR3, as DNA: TGTGCCAGCAGTTTAAGTCGGCGTAATCAGCCCCAGCATTTT. Protein: CASSLSRRNQPQHF. The rearrangement links TRBV27 to TRBJ1-5; no clear D. Trimming took off 2 bases at V and 4 bases at J, with 9 bases between the two ends. Germline lookup yields CDR1 MNHEY and CDR2 SMNVEV (reference sequence). The CDR3 is made up of 14 amino acids.

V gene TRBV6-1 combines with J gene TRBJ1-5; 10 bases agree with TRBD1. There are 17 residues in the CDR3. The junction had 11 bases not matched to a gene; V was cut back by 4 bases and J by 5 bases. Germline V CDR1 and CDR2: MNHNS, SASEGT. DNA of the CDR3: TGTGCCAGCAGTGGCCGGACAGGGGGTATGTTGGATCAGCCCCAGCATTTT. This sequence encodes CASSGRTGGMLDQPQHF.

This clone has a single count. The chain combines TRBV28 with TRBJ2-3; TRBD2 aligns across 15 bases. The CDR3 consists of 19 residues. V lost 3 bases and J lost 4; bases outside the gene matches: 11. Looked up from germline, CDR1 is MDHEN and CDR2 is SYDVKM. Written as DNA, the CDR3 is TGTGCCAGCAGTTTTGGACTAGCGGGAGGGCCTTCTCGCGCAGATACGCAGTATTTT. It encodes CASSFGLAGGPSRADTQYF. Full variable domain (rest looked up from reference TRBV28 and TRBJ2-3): DVKVTQSSRYLVKRTGEKVFLECVQDMDHENMFWYRQDPGLGLRLIYFSYDVKMKEKGDIPEGYSVSREKKERFSLILESASTNQTSMYLCASSFGLAGGPSRADTQYFGPGTRLTVL.

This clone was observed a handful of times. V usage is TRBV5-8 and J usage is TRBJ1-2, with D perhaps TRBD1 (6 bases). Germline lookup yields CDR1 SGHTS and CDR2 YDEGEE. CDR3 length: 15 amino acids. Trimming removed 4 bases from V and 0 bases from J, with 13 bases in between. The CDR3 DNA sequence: TGTGCCAGCAGCCCGGGGGGACATACTAACTATGGCTACACCTTC. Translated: CASSPGGHTNYGYTF.

CDR3 bases: TGTGCCAGCAGTTACTTAGAGCAGTACTTC. This gives the protein CASSYLEQYF. The J gene is TRBJ2-5, the V gene TRBV28, with no clear D. Deletions cut 4 bases from V and 11 bases from J, with 8 bases between. Germline values: CDR1 MDHEN, CDR2 SYDVKM. The CDR3 is made up of 10 amino acids.

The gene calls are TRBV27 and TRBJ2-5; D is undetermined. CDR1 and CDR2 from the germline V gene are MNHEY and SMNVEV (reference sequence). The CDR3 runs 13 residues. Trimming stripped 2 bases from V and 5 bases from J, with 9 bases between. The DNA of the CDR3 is TGTGCCAGCAGTTTAGGTTTTTGGGAGACCCAGTACTTC. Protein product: CASSLGFWETQYF.

Here the CDR3 reads CAISERELYNEQFF. The CDR3 DNA reads TGTGCCATCAGTGAGCGGGAGCTCTACAATGAGCAGTTCTTC. The rearrangement uses TRBV10-3 and TRBJ2-1, with a weak D call TRBD2 (6 bases). CDR1 is ENHRY, CDR2 SYGVKD, per germline. The CDR3 runs to 14 residues. The V end lost 2 bases, the J end lost 3 bases, and 8 bases lay between the germline ends.

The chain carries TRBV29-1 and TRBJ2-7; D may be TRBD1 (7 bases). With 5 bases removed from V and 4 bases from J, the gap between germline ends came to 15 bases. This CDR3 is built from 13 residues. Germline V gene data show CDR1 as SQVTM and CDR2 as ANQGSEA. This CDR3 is CSVLTGAGYEQYF. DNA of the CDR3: TGCAGCGTTTTAACAGGGGCGGGGTACGAGCAGTACTTC.

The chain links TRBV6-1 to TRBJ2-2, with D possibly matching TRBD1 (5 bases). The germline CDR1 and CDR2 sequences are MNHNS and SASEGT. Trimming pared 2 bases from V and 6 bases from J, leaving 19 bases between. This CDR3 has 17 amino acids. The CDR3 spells CASSENPTGNSPGELFF. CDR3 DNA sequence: TGTGCCAGCAGTGAAAACCCAACAGGCAATAGTCCCGGGGAGCTGTTTTTT.

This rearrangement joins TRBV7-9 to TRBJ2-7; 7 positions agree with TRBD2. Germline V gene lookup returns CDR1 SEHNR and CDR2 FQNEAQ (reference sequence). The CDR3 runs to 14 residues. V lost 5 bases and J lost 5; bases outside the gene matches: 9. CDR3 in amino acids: CASSTRASGNEQYF. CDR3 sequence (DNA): TGTGCCAGCAGCACCAGGGCCAGCGGGAACGAGCAGTACTTC.

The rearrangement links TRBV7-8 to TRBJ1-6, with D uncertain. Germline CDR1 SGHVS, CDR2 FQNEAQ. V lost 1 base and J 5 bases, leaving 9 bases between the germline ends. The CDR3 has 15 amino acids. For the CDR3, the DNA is TGTGCCAGCAGCTTAGAGAACGGAAATAATTCACCCCTCCACTTT. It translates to CASSLENGNNSPLHF.

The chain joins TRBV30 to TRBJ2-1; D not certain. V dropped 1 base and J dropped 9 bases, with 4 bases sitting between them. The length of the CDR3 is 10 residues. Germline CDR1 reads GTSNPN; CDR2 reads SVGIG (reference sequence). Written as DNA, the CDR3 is TGTGCCTGGAGTGGATCTGAGCAGTTCTTC. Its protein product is CAWSGSEQFF. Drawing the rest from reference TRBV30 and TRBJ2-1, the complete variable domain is SQTIHQWPATLVQPVGSPLSLECTVEGTSNPNLYWYRQAAGRGLQLLFYSVGIGQISSEVPQNLSASRPQDRQFILSSKKLLLSDSGFYLCAWSGSEQFFGPGTRLTVL.

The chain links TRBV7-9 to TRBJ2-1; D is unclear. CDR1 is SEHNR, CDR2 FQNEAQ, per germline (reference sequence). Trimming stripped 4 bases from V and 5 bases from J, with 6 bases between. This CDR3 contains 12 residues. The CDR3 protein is CASSSENNEQFF. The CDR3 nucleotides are TGTGCCAGCAGCTCCGAGAACAATGAGCAGTTCTTC. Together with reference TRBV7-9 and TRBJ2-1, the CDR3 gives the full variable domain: DTGVSQNPRHKITKRGQNVTFRCDPISEHNRLYWYRQTLGQGPEFLTYFQNEAQLEKSRLLSDRFSAERPKGSFSTLEIQRTEQGDSAMYLCASSSENNEQFFGPGTRLTVL.

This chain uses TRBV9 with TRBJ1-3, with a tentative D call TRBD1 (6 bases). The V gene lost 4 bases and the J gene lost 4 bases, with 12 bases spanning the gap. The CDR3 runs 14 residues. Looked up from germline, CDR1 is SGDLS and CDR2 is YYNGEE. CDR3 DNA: TGTGCCAGCAGCCCCTCCGGGGGCGGAAACACCATATATTTT. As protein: CASSPSGGGNTIYF.

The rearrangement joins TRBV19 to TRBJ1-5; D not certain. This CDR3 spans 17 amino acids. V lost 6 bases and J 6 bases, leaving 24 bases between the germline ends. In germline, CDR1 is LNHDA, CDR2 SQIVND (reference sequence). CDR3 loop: CASSLIPGPLFGQPQHF. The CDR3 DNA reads TGTGCCAGTAGCCTAATCCCGGGTCCCCTTTTCGGTCAGCCCCAGCATTTT.

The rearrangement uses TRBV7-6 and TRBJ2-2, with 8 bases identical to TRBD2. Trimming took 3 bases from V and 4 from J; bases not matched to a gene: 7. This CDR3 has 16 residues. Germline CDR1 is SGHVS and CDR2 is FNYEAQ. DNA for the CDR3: TGTGCCAGCAGCTTTAGCCTAGCGGGTCCCACCGGGGAGCTGTTTTTT. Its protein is CASSFSLAGPTGELFF.

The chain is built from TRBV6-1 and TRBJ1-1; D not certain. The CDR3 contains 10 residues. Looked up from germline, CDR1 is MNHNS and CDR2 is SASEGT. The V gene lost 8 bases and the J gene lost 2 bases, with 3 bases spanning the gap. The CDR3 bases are TGTGCCAGCCTAAACACTGAAGCTTTCTTT. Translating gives CASLNTEAFF.

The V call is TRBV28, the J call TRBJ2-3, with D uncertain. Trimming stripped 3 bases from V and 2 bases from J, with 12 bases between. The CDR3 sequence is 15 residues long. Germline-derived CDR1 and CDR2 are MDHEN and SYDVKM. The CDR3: CASSFRLGATDTQYF. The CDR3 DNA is TGTGCCAGCAGTTTTAGGTTGGGTGCCACAGATACGCAGTATTTT. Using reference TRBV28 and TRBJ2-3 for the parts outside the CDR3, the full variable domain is DVKVTQSSRYLVKRTGEKVFLECVQDMDHENMFWYRQDPGLGLRLIYFSYDVKMKEKGDIPEGYSVSREKKERFSLILESASTNQTSMYLCASSFRLGATDTQYFGPGTRLTVL.

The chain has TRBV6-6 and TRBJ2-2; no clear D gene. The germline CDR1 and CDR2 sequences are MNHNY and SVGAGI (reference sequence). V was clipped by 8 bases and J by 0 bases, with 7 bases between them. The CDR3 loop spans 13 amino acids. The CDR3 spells CASRKPNTGELFF. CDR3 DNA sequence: TGTGCCAGCCGAAAGCCGAACACCGGGGAGCTGTTTTTT.

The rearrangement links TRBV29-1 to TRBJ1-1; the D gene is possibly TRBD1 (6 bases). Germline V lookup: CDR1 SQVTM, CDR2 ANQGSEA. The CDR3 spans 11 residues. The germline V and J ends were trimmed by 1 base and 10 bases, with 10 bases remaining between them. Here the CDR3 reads CSVEGEGGAFF. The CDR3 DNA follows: TGCAGCGTTGAAGGGGAAGGGGGAGCTTTCTTT.